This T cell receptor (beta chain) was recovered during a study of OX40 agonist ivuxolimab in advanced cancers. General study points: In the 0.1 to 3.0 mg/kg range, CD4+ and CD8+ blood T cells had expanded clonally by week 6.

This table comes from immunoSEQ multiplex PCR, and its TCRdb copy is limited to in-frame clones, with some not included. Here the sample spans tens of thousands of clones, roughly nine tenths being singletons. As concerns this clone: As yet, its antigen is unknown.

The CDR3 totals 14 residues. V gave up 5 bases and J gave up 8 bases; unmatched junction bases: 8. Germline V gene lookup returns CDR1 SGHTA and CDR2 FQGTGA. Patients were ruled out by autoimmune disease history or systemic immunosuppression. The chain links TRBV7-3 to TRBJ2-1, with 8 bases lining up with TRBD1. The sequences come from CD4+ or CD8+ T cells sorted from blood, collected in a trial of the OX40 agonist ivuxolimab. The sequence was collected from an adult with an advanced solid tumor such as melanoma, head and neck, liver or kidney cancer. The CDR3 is CASSTGQGGDEQFF. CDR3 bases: TGTGCCAGCAGCACCGGACAGGGAGGTGATGAGCAGTTCTTC.